This paragraph reports one T cell receptor (beta chain). The target antigen is unknown. The data stem from a study of siplizumab effects on memory and regulatory T cells. Findings and limits, study-wide: Among mappable alloreactive CD4+ clones, the Treg-derived fraction averaged 68.8% with siplizumab versus about 30% in controls. Siplizumab brought about a significant reduction in alloreactive sequences traceable to unstimulated CD4+ memory cells.

Trimming removed 2 bases from V and 3 bases from J; junction bases left unmatched: 3. Germline CDR1 is SGHVS and CDR2 is FQNEAQ. The CDR3 is made up of 15 amino acids. The assay was immunoSEQ multiplex PCR, and TCRdb's table has in-frame clones only and misses some. This sample has 80,000 to 130,000 clones, with 91% found just once. Sequenced material: CD4+ T cells sorted from blood. The chain recombines TRBV7-8 with TRBJ1-5, with 8 bases fitting TRBD1. The receptor was derived from a human donor in good health. Some clones in this sample may be carry-over from other donors' samples. The CDR3 sequence is CASSLRTGTNQPQHF. Written as DNA, the CDR3 is TGTGCCAGCAGCTTACGGACAGGGACCAATCAGCCCCAGCATTTT.